This T cell receptor (beta chain) was sequenced during a study of blood T cell repertoires in COVID-19. Study-wide background: Samples representing acute and convalescent COVID-19 were sourced from the United States, Italy and Spain.

The method was immunoSEQ multiplex PCR; TCRdb's version includes in-frame clones alone and lacks a portion of them. Among around 80,000 clones listed, 82% were seen once. The sample consisted of peripheral blood. The sequence came from a human donor in a cohort sampled during active COVID-19.

CDR3 protein: CASSPAVPYSNQPQHF. The DNA for the CDR3 is TGTGCCAGTAGTCCCGCGGTCCCCTATAGCAATCAGCCCCAGCATTTT. The V call is TRBV19, the J call TRBJ1-5; D not resolved. Germline V lookup: CDR1 LNHDA, CDR2 SQIVND (reference sequence). V was shortened by 5 bases and J by 0 bases, with 14 bases between the two germline ends. The CDR3 sequence is 16 residues long. The variable domain in full, completed from reference TRBV19 and TRBJ1-5, reads DGGITQSPKYLFRKEGQNVTLSCEQNLNHDAMYWYRQDPGQGLRLIYYSQIVNDFQKGDIAEGYSVSREKKESFPLTVTSAQKNPTAFYLCASSPAVPYSNQPQHFGDGTRLSIL.